Given below is one TCR beta chain in context. The germline gene is not matched at one end of the junction; a read error may be the cause. Germline V lookup: CDR1 SNHLY, CDR2 FYNNEI. The length of the CDR3 is 13 residues. The data originate from a study of CD8 T cells in Susac syndrome. With random hexamers, reverse transcription was performed on about 0.5 to 1 ug of RNA. immunoSEQ multiplex PCR amplified TCR beta CDR3 across 54 Vbeta, 13 Jbeta. TCRdb reprocessed the immunoSEQ multiplex PCR reads with MiXCR, giving one entry per CDR3 protein. The sample lists around 160,000 distinct CDR3 sequences; 90% to 95% were seen once.

The sample consisted of CD4+ T cells from PBMCs. This receptor was obtained from a human donor in good health. The V and J genes are TRBV2 and TRBJ1-1; a weak D match, TRBD1 (5 bases). CDR3 sequence reads: CASSSGPGTEVFF. The CDR3 coding sequence is TGTGCCAGCAGCTCAGGGCCGGGGACTGAAGTTTTCTTT.